This T cell receptor (beta chain) emerged from a study of beta chain features in type 1 diabetes listed by TCRdb under 2018. Concerning the study at large: Patients and healthy donors did not differ in mean age, gender distribution, total cell number or subset yield. A total of 85 million to 140 million sorted cells were examined across all samples, and a strong correlation was observed between cell number per subset and RNA yield. Whereas all 30 or so donors provided naive and central memory subsets, regulatory and stem cell-like memory subsets were isolated from just 8 patients and roughly 8 healthy donors. In the study, TCRB repertoires of sorted circulating CD4+ T cell subsets from recently diagnosed type 1 diabetes patients were compared with those of matched healthy donors.

Summary of the overall study and its limitations: Because the HLA sub-analyses included only small numbers of individuals, any influence of HLA type on TCRB rearrangement was left unresolved. Shorter templates might be favored by PCR, yet because patient and control samples were amplified and corrected together, any such skew would affect both groups equally. Type 1 diabetes patients showed a moderate but significant shortening of TCRB CDR3 length in all four CD4+ subsets. The naive, central memory and regulatory TCRB repertoires appeared to resemble one another more closely among patients than among healthy donors. Patients with type 1 diabetes made fewer insertions and deleted more nucleotides at VDJ recombination sites, implying thymic rearrangement abnormalities. Because cDNA was sequenced instead of genomic DNA, activated cells with high expression could be over-represented, although the groups did not differ in activation or CD3 levels.

The High Capacity cDNA Reverse Transcription Kit was used to reverse transcribe all of the isolated RNA, meaning that expressed TCRB transcripts were what got sequenced. Deep immunoSEQ sequencing was applied to naive, central memory and regulatory T cell samples, giving an average of approximately 4 million total reads per sample. Sorted cells were lysed in RLT buffer and RNA was extracted with DNase-treated RNeasy Micro or Mini kits, depending on cell number. To prevent cross-contamination, every cell subset was processed on its own, while patient and healthy donor samples were processed together. The immunoSEQ multiplex PCR was used to amplify TCRB sequences from cDNA, generating 87-bp fragments that spanned the CDR3 region. Sequencing of the amplicons was performed on the Illumina HiSeq platform. In the paper's pipeline: Synthetic template baselines were used to correct PCR bias computationally, reads within Hamming distance 2 were collapsed together, and singletons that could not be merged were discarded. Reads were aligned against IMGT to assign V, D and J genes, CDR3 length and insertions or deletions at six rearrangement sites. Within each subset, clonotype counts were normalized to sorted cell number, after which true diversity and Gini coefficients were computed with the tcR R package. The overlap coefficient, calculated on TCRB nucleotide sequences, was used to quantify repertoire sharing. Out-of-frame TCRB sequences from naive cells were analyzed as a proxy for the pre-selection repertoire. TCRdb provides this immuneACCESS table in a form limited to in-frame rearrangements. Some clones are lacking; in checked studies, under half of them reflect an unresolved V gene, and why the rest are absent is not known. For V, J and clone size, that table is used; D and trimming come from the DNA. The sample table contains 250,000 to 300,000 clones; only one count was recorded for approximately 15% of them. About 0.015% of the sample lies in the top ten.

Each donor gave one peripheral blood draw, averaging roughly 120 mL, which was collected into heparinised tubes. Using a panel that included CD45RO, CCR7, CD25, CD127, CD95 and CD27, naive, central memory, regulatory and stem cell-like memory CD4+ T cells were sorted on a BD FACSAria II. All sorted populations exceeded 98% purity. PBMCs were separated immediately by Lymphoprep density gradient centrifugation and were stained directly, without being cultured. To minimize batch effects, samples were stained and sorted in pairs, one healthy donor with one patient per experiment. With respect to this clone: Its target antigen remains unknown. No qualities accompany the bases; no much larger clone lies one base away.

V is cut back by 3 bases and J by 3 bases, with 4 bases in the junction unmatched. The CDR3 runs 15 amino acids, cysteine and phenylalanine included. Only the CDR3 portion is preserved as DNA: 45 bases, with reading frame beginning at the first base. According to the germline V gene, CDR1 reads LGHNA and CDR2 reads YNFKEQ. This TCR was sampled from a young man with type 1 diabetes. The sequence links TRBV4-2 to TRBJ2-7; 11 central nucleotides agree with TRBD1. Sample: naive CD4+ T cells from blood. The cell subset or site label for this specimen denotes: true naive CD4+ T cells. The CDR3 amino acid sequence is: CASSHRDRGDYEQYF. The sequenced DNA is TGTGCCAGCAGCCACCGGGACAGGGGGGACTACGAGCAGTACTTC.